These 25 T cell receptor beta chains share one sample of origin, sequenced in a study of persistence of HIV-infected CD4 T cells. This was the immunoSEQ version 4 assay in survey mode. Assay: immunoSEQ multiplex PCR; the TCRdb copy retains only in-frame clones and omits some. The sample has about 33,000 clones, 82% seen once. Stimulation used about 9.5 ug/mL lysate from CMV-infected fibroblasts. CD40L/CD69 double-negative CD45RO-high memory CD4+ T cells were collected. Antigen specificity for these receptors is unknown. The sequencing here drew on CD4+ T cells sorted from PBMCs after approximately 20-hour stimulation, taken from a patient who received antiretroviral therapy. These receptors came from an adult woman with HIV who was CMV-seropositive.

The V and J genes are TRBV6-5 and TRBJ2-3, with 13 bases aligning to TRBD2. Trimming took 7 bases from V and 5 from J; bases not matched to a gene: 3. Germline CDR1 is MNHEY and CDR2 is SVGAGI. This CDR3 comprises 14 residues. The CDR3, as DNA: TGTGCCAGCACTAGACTAGCGGGGGGAGATACGCAGTATTTT. Translation gives CASTRLAGGDTQYF.

The rearrangement joins TRBV7-3 to TRBJ2-1; the D is unclear. The CDR3 runs 13 residues. Germline V gives CDR1 SGHTA, CDR2 FQGTGA. V was cut by 5 bases and J by 0 bases, with 5 bases left in between. This CDR3 is CASSLSSYNEQFF. The CDR3 DNA follows: TGTGCCAGCAGCCTAAGCTCCTACAATGAGCAGTTCTTC.

The gene calls are TRBV9 and TRBJ1-2; D is perhaps TRBD1 (5 bases). Germline V lookup: CDR1 SGDLS, CDR2 YYNGEE. The CDR3 has 15 residues. V dropped 4 bases and J dropped 2 bases, with 15 bases sitting between them. The CDR3 DNA is TGTGCCAGCAGCCCCCTCGGGACTGGGAACTATGGCTACACCTTC. This translates into CASSPLGTGNYGYTF.

The chain employs TRBV18 and TRBJ1-1; D gene unclear. This CDR3 contains 16 residues. The V end lost 2 bases, the J end lost 1 base, and 14 bases lay between the germline ends. Looked up from germline, CDR1 is KGHSH and CDR2 is LQKENI. CDR3 nucleotides: TGTGCCAGCTCACCAATGACGAAAGCCCCGAACACTGAAGCTTTCTTT. This translates into CASSPMTKAPNTEAFF.

V usage is TRBV25-1 and J usage is TRBJ1-2; D is undetermined. Germline assignment: CDR1 MGHDK and CDR2 SYGVNS. The CDR3 is 11 amino acids. V gave up 7 bases and J gave up 2 bases, with 5 bases separating them. CDR3 DNA: TGTGCCAGCACCTCAAACTATGGCTACACCTTC. Translating gives CASTSNYGYTF.

This rearrangement joins TRBV7-9 to TRBJ2-1; no definite D call. This CDR3 is 15 amino acids long. The ends were cut back, 4 bases at V and 3 bases at J, with 13 bases in the middle. The germline V gene has CDR1 SEHNR and CDR2 FQNEAQ (reference sequence). The DNA for the CDR3 is TGTGCCAGCAGCTCTCCCGCAAGACGCTACAATGAGCAGTTCTTC. Protein sequence: CASSSPARRYNEQFF.

The chain employs TRBV5-4 and TRBJ1-2; perhaps TRBD1 as D (6 bases). V lost 1 base to trimming and J lost 8 bases, with 15 bases between them. The CDR3 is 14 amino acids. Germline lookup yields CDR1 SGHNT and CDR2 YYREEE (reference sequence). CDR3 sequence (DNA): TGTGCCAGCAGCTTGCCAGGGGCCGGGGAAGGCTACACCTTC. This codes for CASSLPGAGEGYTF. Looking up the rest from reference TRBV5-4 and TRBJ1-2 gives the full variable domain: ETGVTQSPTHLIKTRGQQVTLRCSSQSGHNTVSWYQQALGQGPQFIFQYYREEENGRGNFPPRFSGLQFPNYSSELNVNALELDDSALYLCASSLPGAGEGYTFGSGTRLTVV.

V is TRBV2 and J is TRBJ2-7, with D unclear. V was pared by 4 bases and J by 6 bases, with 10 bases between. The CDR3 is made up of 12 amino acids. CDR1 is SNHLY and CDR2 is FYNNEI in the germline V gene. DNA for the CDR3: TGTGCCAGCAGTGCCAGCCTTAGCGAGCAGTACTTC. It translates to CASSASLSEQYF.

CDR3 DNA: TGTGCCACCGGGACCCAGGGACACTCCTACGAGCAGTACTTC. Translated, it gives CATGTQGHSYEQYF. The V call is TRBV19, the J call TRBJ2-7; D perhaps matches TRBD1 (6 bases). V was pared by 10 bases and J by 0 bases, with 16 bases between. The CDR3 has 14 residues. The germline gives CDR1 LNHDA, CDR2 SQIVND (reference sequence).

The chain is built from TRBV28 and TRBJ1-5, with D possibly matching TRBD1 (5 bases). Germline CDR1 MDHEN, CDR2 SYDVKM. V lost 3 bases and J lost 2, with 14 bases in between. This CDR3 comprises 16 residues. CDR3 sequence (DNA): TGTGCCAGCAGTTTTCACGGCAGGGTGGGCAATCAGCCCCAGCATTTT. Translation gives CASSFHGRVGNQPQHF.

The gene calls are TRBV10-2 and TRBJ1-1, with D possibly being TRBD1 (6 bases). CDR1 and CDR2 from the germline V gene are WSHSY and SAAADI. The CDR3 covers 13 residues. V was trimmed by 6 bases and J by 6 bases, leaving 14 bases between them. CDR3 region: CASSGGIRAEAFF. DNA for the CDR3: TGCGCCAGCAGCGGGGGCATTAGGGCTGAAGCTTTCTTT.

The V gene is TRBV6-2 or TRBV6-3, the J gene TRBJ2-5; TRBD1 matches 7 bases. The CDR3 has 14 amino acids. Germline-derived CDR1 and CDR2 are MNHEY and SVGEGT. The V gene end was trimmed by 5 bases and the J gene end by 5 bases; junction bases not matched to a gene: 8. This CDR3 is CASSKGTAAETQYF. DNA of the CDR3: TGTGCCAGCAGTAAAGGGACAGCGGCCGAGACCCAGTACTTC.

V is TRBV9 and J is TRBJ1-3; TRBD1 matches at 7 bases. The germline V gene has CDR1 SGDLS and CDR2 YYNGEE. V shed 3 bases, J shed 3 bases, and the junction held 3 bases outside the gene matches. The CDR3 loop spans 14 amino acids. In nucleotides, the CDR3 is TGTGCCAGCAGCGGACAGGGTTATGGAAACACCATATATTTT. The encoded protein is CASSGQGYGNTIYF.

The J gene is TRBJ1-4, the V gene TRBV28; 10 bases line up with TRBD1. Trimming at V came to 6 bases and at J to 7 bases, leaving 32 bases not matched to a gene. From germline, CDR1 is MDHEN and CDR2 SYDVKM. The CDR3 loop spans 23 amino acids. The CDR3 loop reads CASSPVKVLIFIIRTGGTEKLFF. CDR3 in DNA: TGTGCCAGCAGCCCCGTAAAAGTTTTAATTTTTATAATACGGACAGGGGGGACTGAAAAACTGTTTTTT.

The CDR3 region has the DNA TGTGCCAGCAGCTTAGGACGGAACTACGAGCAGTACTTC. Its protein product is CASSLGRNYEQYF. The gene calls are TRBV5-5 and TRBJ2-7; D gene ambiguous. The CDR3 extends over 13 amino acids. Trimming pared 2 bases from V and 3 bases from J, leaving 9 bases between. Per the germline V gene, CDR1 is SGHKS and CDR2 is YYEKEE (reference sequence).

This clone was counted once. The gene calls are TRBV5-1 and TRBJ2-7; the match to TRBD2 covers 7 bases. CDR3 length: 13 residues. CDR1 SGHRS and CDR2 YFSETQ come from the germline V gene. V shed 6 bases, J shed 5 bases, and the junction held 8 bases outside the gene matches. The CDR3 sequence: CASNEGGPNEQYF. The CDR3 DNA is TGCGCCAGCAATGAGGGAGGGCCGAACGAGCAGTACTTC. The full variable domain, rest sourced from reference TRBV5-1 and TRBJ2-7, is KAGVTQTPRYLIKTRGQQVTLSCSPISGHRSVSWYQQTPGQGLQFLFEYFSETQRNKGNFPGRFSGRQFSNSRSEMNVSTLELGDSALYLCASNEGGPNEQYFGPGTRLTVT.

This chain joins TRBV7-9 and TRBJ2-7; D possibly corresponds to TRBD1 (5 bases). V lost 4 bases, J lost 6 bases, and 13 bases lay in between. This CDR3 contains 13 residues. Germline CDR1 reads SEHNR; CDR2 reads FQNEAQ (reference sequence). CDR3 amino acids: CASSWGQRGEQYF. CDR3 DNA: TGTGCCAGCAGCTGGGGCCAGAGAGGCGAGCAGTACTTC.

CDR3 protein: CASSLGDTQYF. The CDR3 DNA is TGTGCCAGCAGCTTAGGAGATACGCAGTATTTT. The rearrangement uses TRBV11-3 and TRBJ2-3; unclear D gene. This CDR3 has 11 amino acids. Germline assignment: CDR1 SGHNT and CDR2 YENEEA. The germline V and J ends were trimmed by 1 base and 5 bases, with 1 base remaining between them.

The chain carries TRBV6-6 and TRBJ2-1; 7 bases match TRBD1. In germline, CDR1 is MNHNY, CDR2 SVGAGI (reference sequence). Trimming took 5 bases from V and 0 from J; bases not matched to a gene: 4. The length of the CDR3 is 15 residues. CDR3 amino acids: CASSPQGSSYNEQFF. CDR3 coding DNA: TGTGCCAGCAGTCCACAGGGGAGCTCCTACAATGAGCAGTTCTTC.

The DNA of the CDR3 is TGTGCCAGCAGCCCTCACAGGGCCTACAATGAGCAGTTCTTC. This sequence encodes CASSPHRAYNEQFF. The chain has TRBV11-3 and TRBJ2-1; perhaps TRBD1 as D (6 bases). Trimming removed 5 bases at V and 2 bases at J, with 10 bases between. Germline CDR1 reads SGHNT; CDR2 reads YENEEA. The CDR3 contains 14 residues.

The V call is TRBV9, the J call TRBJ2-3; TRBD2 matches at 11 bases. Germline CDR1 is SGDLS and CDR2 is YYNGEE. V lost 4 bases to trimming and J lost 2 bases; unmatched junction nucleotides: 6. This CDR3 contains 16 residues. CDR3 sequence reads: CASSPRTSGYTDTQYF. The DNA for the CDR3 is TGTGCCAGCAGCCCCCGGACTAGCGGGTACACAGATACGCAGTATTTT.

The rearrangement links TRBV5-4 to TRBJ1-2; D unclear. Germline loops: CDR1 SGHNT, CDR2 YYREEE (reference sequence). V was pared by 3 bases and J by 3 bases, with 12 bases between. CDR3 length: 14 residues. CDR3: CASSYGPHDYGYTF. The CDR3 DNA is TGTGCCAGCAGCTACGGGCCTCACGACTATGGCTACACCTTC.

This chain links TRBV5-1 with TRBJ1-1; D perhaps matches TRBD1 (5 bases). The length of the CDR3 is 17 residues. Looked up from germline, CDR1 is SGHRS and CDR2 is YFSETQ. Trimming cost V 4 bases and J 0 bases, with 19 bases left between them. CDR3 bases: TGCGCCAGCAGCCGAGGAGACGGTTTGGGGGTGAACACTGAAGCTTTCTTT. Protein: CASSRGDGLGVNTEAFF.

The CDR3 is CASSQTGDHEQYF. The CDR3 DNA is TGTGCCAGCAGCCAGACAGGGGACCACGAGCAGTACTTC. The chain links TRBV11-1 to TRBJ2-7, with 8 bases matching TRBD1. J lost 5 bases, V lost 5 bases, and 5 bases had no gene match. This CDR3 is built from 13 residues. Germline CDR1 and CDR2: SGHAT and FQDESV (reference sequence).

The chain carries TRBV9 and TRBJ2-1; 7 positions agree with TRBD1. CDR1 is SGDLS and CDR2 is YYNGEE in the germline V gene. J was trimmed by 12 bases and V by 3 bases; bases with no gene match: 9. The CDR3 has 13 residues. The CDR3 loop reads CASSAQGGRPQFF. The CDR3 DNA reads TGTGCCAGCAGCGCTCAAGGGGGCAGGCCGCAGTTCTTC.